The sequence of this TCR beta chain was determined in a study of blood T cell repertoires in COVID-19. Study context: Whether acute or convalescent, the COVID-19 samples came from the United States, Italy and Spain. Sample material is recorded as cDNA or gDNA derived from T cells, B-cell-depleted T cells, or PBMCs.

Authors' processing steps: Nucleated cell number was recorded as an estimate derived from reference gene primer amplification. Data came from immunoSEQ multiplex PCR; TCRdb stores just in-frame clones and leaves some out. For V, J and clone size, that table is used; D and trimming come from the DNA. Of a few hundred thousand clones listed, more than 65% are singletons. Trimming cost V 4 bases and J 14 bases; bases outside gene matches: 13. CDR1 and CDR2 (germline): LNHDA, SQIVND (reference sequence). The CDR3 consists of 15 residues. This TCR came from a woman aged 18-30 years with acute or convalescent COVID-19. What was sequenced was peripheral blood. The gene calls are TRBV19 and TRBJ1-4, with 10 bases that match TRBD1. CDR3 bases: TGTGCCAGTAGTACGCCCGGGACAGGGGTGACGTGGCTGTTTTTT. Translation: CASSTPGTGVTWLFF.